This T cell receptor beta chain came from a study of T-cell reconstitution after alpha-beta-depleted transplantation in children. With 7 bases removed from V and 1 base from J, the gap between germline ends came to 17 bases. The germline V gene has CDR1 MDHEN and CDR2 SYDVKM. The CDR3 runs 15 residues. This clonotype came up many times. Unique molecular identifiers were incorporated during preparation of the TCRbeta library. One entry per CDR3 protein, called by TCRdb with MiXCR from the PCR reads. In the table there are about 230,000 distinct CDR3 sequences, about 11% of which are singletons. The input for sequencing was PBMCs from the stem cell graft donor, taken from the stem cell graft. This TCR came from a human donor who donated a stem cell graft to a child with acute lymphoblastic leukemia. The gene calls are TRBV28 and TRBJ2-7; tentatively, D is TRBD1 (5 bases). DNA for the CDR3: TGTGCCAGCACTCGGCCCCAAGGGGCGTCCTACGAGCAGTACTTC. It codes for CASTRPQGASYEQYF.